The T cell receptor (beta chain) under discussion was sequenced for a study of a mutant IDH1 vaccine in newly diagnosed glioma (dated by TCRdb to about 2021). With regard to the full study: The roughly 33 treated patients were roughly 62% male and roughly 40% female, with a mean age of approximately 40 years. Longitudinal TCRB deep sequencing was done for some 26 treated patients, wherever samples were available for exploratory analyses. Peripheral blood was drawn at six visits: V03 (baseline), V05, V07, V10, V12 and V13. Before enrollment, most patients had been given radiochemotherapy with temozolomide as standard therapy, while the rest had received either radiotherapy alone or temozolomide alone.

The sample's time point label is to be understood as: baseline, week 1 (first vaccination visit). This sample's treatment or condition label indicates: pre-vaccination baseline after standard-of-care therapy. All donors had newly diagnosed IDH1-mutant astrocytomas of WHO grade 3 or 4 that showed loss of nuclear ATRX. The samples were drawn from NOA16, a multicentre, single-arm, open-label phase I trial in Germany that tested a mutant IDH1 peptide vaccine in humans for the first time. Blood drawn at visit V03 was used as the baseline sample for immunogenicity testing. Genomic DNA for TCRB sequencing was extracted from EDTA blood using the DNeasy Blood and Tissue Kit. The method was the immunoSEQ multiplex PCR assay. The hsTCRB Kit was used according to the manufacturer's protocol to amplify rearranged TCR beta chain sequences. Sequencing of TCRB libraries was carried out on an Illumina MiSeq. The paper's processing steps were these. Demultiplexing, trimming and gene mapping were performed with the kit vendor's proprietary platform. TCRdb limited this immuneACCESS table to in-frame rearrangements with V and J called. A share of clones is missing; checked studies link under half to unresolved V genes, and the rest is unexplained. The V and J calls and clone size were taken over from that table, and D and trimming were inferred from the DNA. Present in this sample are around 59,000 clones, about nine tenths of which were seen just once. Approximately 2.4% of the sample is taken by the ten largest.

What the work shows at the level of the full study, not this receptor alone: Selection of PBMC samples for TCRB deep sequencing was based on availability. No apparent relationship was observed between pseudoprogression and alterations in the top peripheral T cell clonotypes detected by TCRB sequencing. According to the authors, sample limitations meant that analyses of patient blood samples could not be reproduced. Immune responses induced by the vaccine were seen in 90% to 95% of patients across multiple MHC alleles.

The CDR3 covers 14 residues, taking in both the cysteine and the phenylalanine. The sequence is cut down to CDR3 DNA, 42 bases in frame from base 1. Trimming at the junction amounts to 4 bases on V and 1 base on J, and the germline ends lie 10 bases apart. According to the germline V gene, CDR1 reads SNHLY and CDR2 reads FYNNEI. Comments on this clone: Its antigen is still unknown. Per-nucleotide qualities are absent, and no much larger clonotype sits a single base away.

Sequenced material: PBMCs, taken from a glioma patient treated with radiotherapy, temozolomide or both. The receptor was isolated from a man in his forties or fifties with glioma. The rearrangement joined TRBV2 to TRBJ1-1; no D segment can be confidently identified. The DNA sequence follows: TGTGCCAGCAGTGTCCGGAGTGGGAACACTGAAGCTTTCTTT. This translates into CASSVRSGNTEAFF. Here the CDR3 is joined to the reference TRBV2 and TRBJ1-1 genes, and the full variable domain is: EPEVTQTPSHQVTQMGQEVILRCVPISNHLYFYWYRQILGQKVEFLVSFYNNEISEKSEIFDDQFSVERPDGSNFTLKIRSTKLEDSAMYFCASSVRSGNTEAFFGQGTRLTVV.